This T cell receptor (beta chain) originates from a study of early T cells in non-severe SARS-CoV-2 infection. Study background: The sequenced material was bulk RNA from unsorted whole blood, and its chains were unpaired. Whole-study findings and limits: Private and CD4 specificities were missed by VDJdb matching, skewed to anti-spike CD8.

Germline V gives CDR1 SGHVS, CDR2 FNYEAQ. CDR3 length: 15 amino acids. Trimming shortened V by 2 bases and J by 4 bases, and 12 bases separated the two germline ends. There are many counts of this clonotype. Its antigen remains unidentified. Individual cDNA molecules were tagged with unique molecular identifiers. TCRdb re-called the 5' RACE reads with MiXCR, one entry per CDR3 protein. The repertoire consists of 75,000 to 80,000 distinct CDR3 sequences, with around 8.7% occurring once and the leading ten covering about 4.8%. Specimen: whole blood. The sequence was obtained from an adult who was a healthcare worker with PCR-confirmed SARS-CoV-2 infection or an uninfected control (not recorded which). The rearrangement links TRBV7-6 to TRBJ2-1; either TRBD1 or TRBD2 may supply D (5 bases each). CDR3 DNA sequence: TGTGCCAGCAGCTTAACACAGGACTGGTACAATGAGCAGTTCTTC. Translating gives CASSLTQDWYNEQFF.